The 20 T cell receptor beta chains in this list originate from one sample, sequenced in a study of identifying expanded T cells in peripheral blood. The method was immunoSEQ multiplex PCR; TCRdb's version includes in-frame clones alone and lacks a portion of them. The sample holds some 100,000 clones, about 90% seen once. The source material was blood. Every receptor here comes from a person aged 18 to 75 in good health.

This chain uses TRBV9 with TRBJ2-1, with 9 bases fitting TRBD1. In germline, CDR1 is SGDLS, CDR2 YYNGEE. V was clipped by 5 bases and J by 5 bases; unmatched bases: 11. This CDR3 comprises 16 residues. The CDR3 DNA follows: TGTGCCAGCAGTCCGTGGGGACAGGGATTCGACAATGAGCAGTTCTTC. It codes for CASSPWGQGFDNEQFF.

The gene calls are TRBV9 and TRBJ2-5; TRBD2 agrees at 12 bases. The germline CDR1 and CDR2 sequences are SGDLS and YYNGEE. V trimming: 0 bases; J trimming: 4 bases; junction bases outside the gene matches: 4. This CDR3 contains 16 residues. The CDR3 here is CASSVGASGGAETQYF. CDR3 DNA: TGTGCCAGCAGCGTAGGAGCTAGCGGGGGGGCAGAGACCCAGTACTTC.

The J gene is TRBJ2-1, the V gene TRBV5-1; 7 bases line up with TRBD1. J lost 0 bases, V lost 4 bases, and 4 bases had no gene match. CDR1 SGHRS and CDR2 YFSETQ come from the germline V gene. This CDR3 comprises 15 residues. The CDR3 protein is CASSMTGNSYNEQFF. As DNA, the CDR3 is TGCGCCAGCAGCATGACAGGGAACTCCTACAATGAGCAGTTCTTC.

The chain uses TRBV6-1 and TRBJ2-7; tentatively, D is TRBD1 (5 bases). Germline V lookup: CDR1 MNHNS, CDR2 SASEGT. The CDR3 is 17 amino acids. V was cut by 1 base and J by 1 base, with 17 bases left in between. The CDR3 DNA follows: TGTGCCAGCAGTGAAGGCAGTGGTGCGCGACAGTCCTACGAGCAGTACTTC. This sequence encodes CASSEGSGARQSYEQYF.

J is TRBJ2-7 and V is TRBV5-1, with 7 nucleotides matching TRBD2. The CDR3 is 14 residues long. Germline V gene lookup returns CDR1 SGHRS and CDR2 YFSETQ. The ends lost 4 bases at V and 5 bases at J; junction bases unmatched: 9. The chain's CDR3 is CASSPEGLVNEQYF. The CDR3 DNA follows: TGCGCCAGCAGCCCGGAAGGACTAGTGAACGAGCAGTACTTC.

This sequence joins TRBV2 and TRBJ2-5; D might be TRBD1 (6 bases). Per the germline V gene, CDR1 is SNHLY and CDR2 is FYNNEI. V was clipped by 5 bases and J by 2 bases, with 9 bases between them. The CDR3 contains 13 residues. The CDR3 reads CASSTGLQETQYF. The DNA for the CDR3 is TGTGCCAGCAGTACAGGGCTACAAGAGACCCAGTACTTC. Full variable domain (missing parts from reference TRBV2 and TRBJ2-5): EPEVTQTPSHQVTQMGQEVILRCVPISNHLYFYWYRQILGQKVEFLVSFYNNEISEKSEIFDDQFSVERPDGSNFTLKIRSTKLEDSAMYFCASSTGLQETQYFGPGTRLLVL.

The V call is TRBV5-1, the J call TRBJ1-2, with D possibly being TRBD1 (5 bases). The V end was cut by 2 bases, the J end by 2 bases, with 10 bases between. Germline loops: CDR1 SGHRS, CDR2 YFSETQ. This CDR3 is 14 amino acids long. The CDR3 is CASSFGTPNYGYTF. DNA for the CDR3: TGCGCCAGCAGCTTCGGGACCCCCAACTATGGCTACACCTTC.

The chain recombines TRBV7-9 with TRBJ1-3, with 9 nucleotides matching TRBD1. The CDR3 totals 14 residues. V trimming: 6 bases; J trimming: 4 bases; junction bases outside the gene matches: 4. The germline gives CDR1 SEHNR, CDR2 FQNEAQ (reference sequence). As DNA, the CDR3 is TGTGCCAGCAGGAGGACAGGGGACGGAAACACCATATATTTT. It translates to CASRRTGDGNTIYF.

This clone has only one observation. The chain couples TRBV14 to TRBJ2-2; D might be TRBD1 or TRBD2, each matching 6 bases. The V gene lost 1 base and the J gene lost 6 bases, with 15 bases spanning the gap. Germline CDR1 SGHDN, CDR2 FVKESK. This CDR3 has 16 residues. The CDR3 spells CASSQVGGGPPGELFF. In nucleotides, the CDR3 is TGTGCCAGCAGCCAAGTCGGTGGGGGGCCTCCCGGGGAGCTGTTTTTT.

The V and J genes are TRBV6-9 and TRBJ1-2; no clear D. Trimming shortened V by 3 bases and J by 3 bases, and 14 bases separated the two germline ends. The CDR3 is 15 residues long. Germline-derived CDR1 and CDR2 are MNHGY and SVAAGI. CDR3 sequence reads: CASSYSVVGYYGYTF. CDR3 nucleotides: TGTGCCAGCAGTTACTCGGTAGTCGGATACTATGGCTACACCTTC.

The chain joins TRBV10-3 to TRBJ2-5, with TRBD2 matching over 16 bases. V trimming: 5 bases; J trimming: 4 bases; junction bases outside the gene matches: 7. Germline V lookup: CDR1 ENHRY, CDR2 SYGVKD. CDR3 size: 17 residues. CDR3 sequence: CAISPGLAGGHGETQYF. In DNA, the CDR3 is TGTGCCATCAGTCCGGGACTAGCGGGAGGGCACGGAGAGACCCAGTACTTC.

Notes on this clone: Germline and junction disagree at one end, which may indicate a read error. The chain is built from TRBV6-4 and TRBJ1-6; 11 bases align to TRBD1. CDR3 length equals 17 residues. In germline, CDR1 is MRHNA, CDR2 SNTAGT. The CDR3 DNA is TGTGCCAGCAGTTACTCCTCCGGGACAGGGGGAAATTCACCCCTCCACTTT. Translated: CASSYSSGTGGNSPLHF.

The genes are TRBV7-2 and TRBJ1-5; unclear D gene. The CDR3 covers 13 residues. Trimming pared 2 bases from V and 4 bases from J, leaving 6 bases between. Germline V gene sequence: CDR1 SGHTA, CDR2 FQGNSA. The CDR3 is CASSLRGNQPQHF. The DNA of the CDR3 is TGTGCCAGCAGCTTACGGGGTAATCAGCCCCAGCATTTT.

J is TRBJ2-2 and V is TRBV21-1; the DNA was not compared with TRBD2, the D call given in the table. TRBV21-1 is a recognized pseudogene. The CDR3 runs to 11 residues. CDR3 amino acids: CASIHYGELFF. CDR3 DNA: TGTGCCAGCATCCACTACGGGGAGCTGTTTTTT.

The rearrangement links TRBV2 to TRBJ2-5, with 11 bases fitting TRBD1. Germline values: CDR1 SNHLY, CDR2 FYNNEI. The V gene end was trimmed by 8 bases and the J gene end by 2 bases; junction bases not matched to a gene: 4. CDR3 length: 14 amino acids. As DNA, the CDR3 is TGTGCCAGCCGGGACAGGGGGACTCAAGAGACCCAGTACTTC. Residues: CASRDRGTQETQYF.

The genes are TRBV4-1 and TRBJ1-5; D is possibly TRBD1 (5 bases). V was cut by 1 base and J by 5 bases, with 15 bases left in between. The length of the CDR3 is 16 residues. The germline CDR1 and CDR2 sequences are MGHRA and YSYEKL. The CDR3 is CASSQGAGGGYQPQHF. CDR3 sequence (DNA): TGCGCCAGCAGCCAAGGGGCAGGCGGGGGATATCAGCCCCAGCATTTT.

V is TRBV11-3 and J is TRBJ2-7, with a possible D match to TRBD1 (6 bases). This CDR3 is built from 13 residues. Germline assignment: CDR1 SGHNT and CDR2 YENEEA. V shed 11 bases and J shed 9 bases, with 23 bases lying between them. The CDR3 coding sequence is TGTGCCCGAGGACAGCGCATTTTTAACGGGCAGTACTTC. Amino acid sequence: CARGQRIFNGQYF.

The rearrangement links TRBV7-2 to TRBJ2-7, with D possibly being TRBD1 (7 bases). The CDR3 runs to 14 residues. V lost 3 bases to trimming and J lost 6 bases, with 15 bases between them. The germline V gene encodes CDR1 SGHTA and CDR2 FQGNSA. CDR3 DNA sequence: TGTGCCAGCAGCTTGGACAGGAGGGATAGCGAGCAGTACTTC. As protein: CASSLDRRDSEQYF.

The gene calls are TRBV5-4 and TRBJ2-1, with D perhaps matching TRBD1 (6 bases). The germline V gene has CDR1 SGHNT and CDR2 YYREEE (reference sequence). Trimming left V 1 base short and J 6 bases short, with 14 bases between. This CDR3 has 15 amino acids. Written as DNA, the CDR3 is TGTGCCAGCAGCTTGTACAGGGCTGTGGCCAATGAGCAGTTCTTC. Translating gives CASSLYRAVANEQFF.

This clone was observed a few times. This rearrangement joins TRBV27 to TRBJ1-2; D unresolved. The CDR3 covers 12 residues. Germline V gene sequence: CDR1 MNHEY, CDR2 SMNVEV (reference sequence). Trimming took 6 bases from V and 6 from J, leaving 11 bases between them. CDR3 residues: CASSPTMNGYTF. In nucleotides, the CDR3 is TGTGCCAGCAGCCCCACAATGAATGGCTACACCTTC.